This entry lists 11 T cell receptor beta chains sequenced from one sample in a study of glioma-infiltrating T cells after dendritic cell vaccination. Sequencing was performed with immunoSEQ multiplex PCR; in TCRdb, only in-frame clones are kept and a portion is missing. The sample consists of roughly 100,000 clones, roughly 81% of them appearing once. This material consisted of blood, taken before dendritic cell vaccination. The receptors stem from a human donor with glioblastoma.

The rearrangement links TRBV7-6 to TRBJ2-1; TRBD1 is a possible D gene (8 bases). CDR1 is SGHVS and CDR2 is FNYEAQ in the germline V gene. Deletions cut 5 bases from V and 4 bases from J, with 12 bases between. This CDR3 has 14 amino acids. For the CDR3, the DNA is TGTGCCAGCAGCCAACAGGGGGGGTACAATGAGCAGTTCTTC. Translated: CASSQQGGYNEQFF.

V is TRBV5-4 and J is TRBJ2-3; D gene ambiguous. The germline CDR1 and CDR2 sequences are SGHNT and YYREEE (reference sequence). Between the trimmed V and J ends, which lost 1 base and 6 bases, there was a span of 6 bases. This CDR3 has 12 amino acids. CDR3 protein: CASSLTSDTQYF. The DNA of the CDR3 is TGTGCCAGCAGCTTGACTTCCGATACGCAGTATTTT. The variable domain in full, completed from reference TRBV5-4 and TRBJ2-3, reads ETGVTQSPTHLIKTRGQQVTLRCSSQSGHNTVSWYQQALGQGPQFIFQYYREEENGRGNFPPRFSGLQFPNYSSELNVNALELDDSALYLCASSLTSDTQYFGPGTRLTVL.

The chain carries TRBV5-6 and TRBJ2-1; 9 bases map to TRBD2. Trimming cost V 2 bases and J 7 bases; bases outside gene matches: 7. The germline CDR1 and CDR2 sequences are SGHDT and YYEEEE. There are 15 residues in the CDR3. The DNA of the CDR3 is TGTGCCAGCAGCTTTTTCGTAGCGGGGGTAAATGAGCAGTTCTTC. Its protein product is CASSFFVAGVNEQFF.

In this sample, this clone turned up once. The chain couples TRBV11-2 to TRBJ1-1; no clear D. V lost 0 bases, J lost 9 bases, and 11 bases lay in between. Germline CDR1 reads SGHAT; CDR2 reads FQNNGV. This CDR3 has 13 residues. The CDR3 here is CASSLDRKTQAFF. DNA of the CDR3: TGTGCCAGCAGCTTAGATCGTAAGACACAAGCTTTCTTT. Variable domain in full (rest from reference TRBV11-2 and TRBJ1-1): EAGVAQSPRYKIIEKRQSVAFWCNPISGHATLYWYQQILGQGPKLLIQFQNNGVVDDSQLPKDRFSAERLKGVDSTLKIQPAKLEDSAVYLCASSLDRKTQAFFGQGTRLTVV.

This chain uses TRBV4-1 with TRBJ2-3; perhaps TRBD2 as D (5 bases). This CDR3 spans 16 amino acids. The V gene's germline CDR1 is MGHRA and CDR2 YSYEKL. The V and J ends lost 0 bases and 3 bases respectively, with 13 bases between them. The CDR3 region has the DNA TGCGCCAGCAGCCAAGATGACACCTCGGGAACAGATACGCAGTATTTT. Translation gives CASSQDDTSGTDTQYF.

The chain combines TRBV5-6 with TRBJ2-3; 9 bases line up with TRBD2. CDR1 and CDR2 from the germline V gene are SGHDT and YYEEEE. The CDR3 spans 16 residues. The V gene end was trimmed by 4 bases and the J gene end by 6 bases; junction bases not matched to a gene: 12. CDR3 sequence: CASSPLSGGRRDTQYF. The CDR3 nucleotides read TGTGCCAGCAGCCCACTAAGCGGGGGGCGTCGGGATACGCAGTATTTT.

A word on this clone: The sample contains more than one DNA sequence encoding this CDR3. The CDR3 coding sequence is TGCGCCAGCAGCCTCGACAGGGGGGACACTGAAGCTTTCTTT. It is translated as CASSLDRGDTEAFF. The chain has TRBV5-1 and TRBJ1-1, with 9 bases that match TRBD1. V lost 4 bases, J lost 3 bases, and 4 bases stayed unmatched. This CDR3 region has 14 residues. CDR1 is SGHRS, CDR2 YFSETQ, per germline.

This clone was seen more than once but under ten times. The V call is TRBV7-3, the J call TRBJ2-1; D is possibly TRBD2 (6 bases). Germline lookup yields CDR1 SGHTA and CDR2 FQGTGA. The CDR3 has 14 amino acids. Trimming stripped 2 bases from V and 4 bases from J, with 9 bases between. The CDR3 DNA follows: TGTGCCAGCAGCTTAGCGGGGACTTACAATGAGCAGTTCTTC. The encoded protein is CASSLAGTYNEQFF.

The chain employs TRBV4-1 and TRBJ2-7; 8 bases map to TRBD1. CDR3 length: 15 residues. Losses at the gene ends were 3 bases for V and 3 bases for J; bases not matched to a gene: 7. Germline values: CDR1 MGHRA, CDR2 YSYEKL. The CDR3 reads CASSHPGQGIYEQYF. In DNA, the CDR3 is TGCGCCAGCAGCCACCCTGGACAGGGAATCTACGAGCAGTACTTC.

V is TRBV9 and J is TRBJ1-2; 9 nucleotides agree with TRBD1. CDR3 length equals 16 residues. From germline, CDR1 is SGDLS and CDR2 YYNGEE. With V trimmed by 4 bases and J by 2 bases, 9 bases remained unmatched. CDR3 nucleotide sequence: TGTGCCAGCAGCCTCTGGACAGGGGCTGAAAACTATGGCTACACCTTC. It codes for CASSLWTGAENYGYTF.

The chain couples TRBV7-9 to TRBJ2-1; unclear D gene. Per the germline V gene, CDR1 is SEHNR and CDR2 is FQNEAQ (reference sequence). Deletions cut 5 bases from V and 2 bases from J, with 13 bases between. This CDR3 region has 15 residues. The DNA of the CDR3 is TGTGCCAGCAGCAAAAACCCACTCACCTACAATGAGCAGTTCTTC. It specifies CASSKNPLTYNEQFF. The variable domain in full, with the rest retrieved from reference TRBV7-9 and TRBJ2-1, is DTGVSQNPRHKITKRGQNVTFRCDPISEHNRLYWYRQTLGQGPEFLTYFQNEAQLEKSRLLSDRFSAERPKGSFSTLEIQRTEQGDSAMYLCASSKNPLTYNEQFFGPGTRLTVL.